This passage covers 21 T cell receptor beta chains from one sample sequenced in a study of shared clonotypes between healthy human individuals. Produced via immunoSEQ multiplex PCR; TCRdb's table is partial and in-frame only. The sample has about 980,000 clones, 76% seen once. Sequencing used memory CD4+ T cells sorted from blood. Subset described: CD45RA-negative fraction. These TCRs come from a man aged 18 to 29 in good health.

In this sample, this clone turned up a few times. The V gene is TRBV11-3, the J gene TRBJ2-1, with 8 bases fitting TRBD1. This CDR3 is 14 amino acids long. V dropped 5 bases and J dropped 2; count of bases not matched to a gene: 2. Germline assignment: CDR1 SGHNT and CDR2 YENEEA. CDR3 bases: TGTGCCAGCAGCCGACAGGGGACCTACAATGAGCAGTTCTTC. This sequence encodes CASSRQGTYNEQFF.

The V and J genes are TRBV4-1 and TRBJ2-1; 7 nucleotides agree with TRBD2. Germline V gene lookup returns CDR1 MGHRA and CDR2 YSYEKL. With V trimmed by 1 base and J by 2 bases, 5 bases remained unmatched. This CDR3 comprises 16 residues. The CDR3 sequence is CASSQGQAGPYNEQFF. The DNA of the CDR3 is TGCGCCAGCAGCCAAGGGCAAGCGGGGCCCTACAATGAGCAGTTCTTC.

This chain joins TRBV30 and TRBJ1-2, with TRBD1 as a possible D gene (5 bases). Germline assignment: CDR1 GTSNPN and CDR2 SVGIG (reference sequence). Trimming pared 1 base from V and 7 bases from J, leaving 13 bases between. This CDR3 is 13 amino acids long. CDR3 bases: TGTGCCTGGAGTGAAAGCAGGGAAGTTGGCTACACCTTC. It codes for CAWSESREVGYTF.

The chain links TRBV5-6 to TRBJ2-5; no clear D. Germline lookup yields CDR1 SGHDT and CDR2 YYEEEE. The CDR3 runs 14 residues. The V and J ends lost 0 bases and 1 base respectively, with 7 bases between them. CDR3 nucleotide sequence: TGTGCCAGCAGCTTGGTAGGCAGCCAAGAGACCCAGTACTTC. It codes for CASSLVGSQETQYF.

This chain uses TRBV30 with TRBJ2-7; 7 bases agree with TRBD1. The CDR3 is made up of 12 amino acids. Germline V lookup: CDR1 GTSNPN, CDR2 SVGIG (reference sequence). Losses at the gene ends were 3 bases for V and 1 base for J; bases not matched to a gene: 0. CDR3: CAWRTGSYEQYF. CDR3 nucleotide sequence: TGTGCCTGGAGGACAGGGTCCTACGAGCAGTACTTC.

V usage is TRBV2 and J usage is TRBJ1-5; D remains ambiguous. The germline V and J ends were trimmed by 0 bases and 3 bases, with 12 bases remaining between them. The CDR3 covers 16 residues. Germline-derived CDR1 and CDR2 are SNHLY and FYNNEI. CDR3 loop: CASSEASYGPNQPQHF. The CDR3 DNA reads TGTGCCAGCAGTGAAGCTTCTTATGGGCCCAATCAGCCCCAGCATTTT.

Remarks on this clone: The junction departs from germline at one end; a sequencing error may be responsible. V usage is TRBV7-7 and J usage is TRBJ2-7, with a weak D call TRBD2 (5 bases). CDR1 is SSHAT, CDR2 FNYEAQ, per germline (reference sequence). The CDR3 loop spans 13 amino acids. CDR3 nucleotide sequence: TGTGCTAGCAGCAAGGACGGGGACTACGAGCAGTACTTC. Its protein is CASSKDGDYEQYF.

The chain has TRBV6-1 and TRBJ1-1; 9 bases fit TRBD1. The junction had 6 bases not matched to a gene; V was cut back by 6 bases and J by 7 bases. Germline CDR1 reads MNHNS; CDR2 reads SASEGT. The CDR3 totals 13 residues. The CDR3 coding sequence is TGTGCCAGCAGGGACAGGGGAGGGGGTGAAGCTTTCTTT. This encodes CASRDRGGGEAFF.

As regards this clone: The same CDR3 can be traced to other DNA sequences in this sample. V is TRBV28 and J is TRBJ1-4; possible D gene TRBD1, 6 bases. Trimming stripped 2 bases from V and 1 base from J, with 8 bases between. The CDR3 is 15 residues long. CDR1 and CDR2 (germline): MDHEN, SYDVKM. This CDR3 is CASSLGGRTNEKLFF. The CDR3 DNA reads TGTGCCAGCAGTTTAGGGGGCCGAACTAATGAAAAACTGTTTTTT.

The V call is TRBV6-4, the J call TRBJ2-7; 12 nucleotides align to TRBD2. CDR1 is MRHNA and CDR2 is SNTAGT in the germline V gene. The V and J ends lost 4 bases and 3 bases, in that order; junction bases with no gene match: 4. This CDR3 comprises 15 residues. The CDR3 sequence: CASSGPSGGVYEQYF. The DNA of the CDR3 is TGTGCCAGCAGTGGACCTAGCGGGGGGGTCTACGAGCAGTACTTC.

The chain combines TRBV29-1 with TRBJ1-1; no clear D. The CDR3 consists of 11 residues. CDR1 is SQVTM, CDR2 ANQGSEA, per germline. V lost 0 bases and J lost 8, with 7 bases in between. CDR3 nucleotide sequence: TGCAGCGTTGAAGAAAGTTTAGAAGCTTTCTTT. Amino acids: CSVEESLEAFF.

The chain's CDR3 is CASSDSSQRGLTEKLFF. CDR3 nucleotides: TGTGCCAGCAGTGACTCTAGCCAGAGGGGGCTAACTGAAAAACTGTTTTTT. J is TRBJ1-4 and V is TRBV6-4; TRBD1 agrees at 7 bases. Trimming cost V 0 bases and J 7 bases; bases outside gene matches: 11. The CDR3 is made up of 17 amino acids. Germline loops: CDR1 MRHNA, CDR2 SNTAGT.

This clone was seen only once. The J gene is TRBJ2-5, the V gene TRBV2; maybe TRBD2 (5 bases). CDR3 length: 15 residues. The ends were cut back, 3 bases at V and 5 bases at J, with 16 bases in the middle. CDR1 is SNHLY, CDR2 FYNNEI, per germline. CDR3: CASSESGPGRETQYF. The CDR3 DNA is TGTGCCAGCAGTGAGAGCGGACCCGGTCGGGAGACCCAGTACTTC.

This clone was observed once. Here the CDR3 reads CASTLDRGGETQYF. The CDR3 nucleotides read TGCGCCAGCACCCTAGACAGGGGAGGGGAGACCCAGTACTTC. This chain uses TRBV5-1 with TRBJ2-5; maybe TRBD1 (8 bases). CDR1 SGHRS and CDR2 YFSETQ come from the germline V gene. CDR3 length: 14 amino acids. Trimming left V 6 bases short and J 5 bases short, with 17 bases between. The whole variable domain, filled in from reference TRBV5-1 and TRBJ2-5, reads KAGVTQTPRYLIKTRGQQVTLSCSPISGHRSVSWYQQTPGQGLQFLFEYFSETQRNKGNFPGRFSGRQFSNSRSEMNVSTLELGDSALYLCASTLDRGGETQYFGPGTRLLVL.

This chain joins TRBV5-1 and TRBJ2-3; TRBD2 matches at 9 bases. The CDR3 has 14 amino acids. The germline V gene has CDR1 SGHRS and CDR2 YFSETQ. V was clipped by 4 bases and J by 7 bases; unmatched bases: 7. CDR3 residues: CASSQGTSRNTQYF. CDR3 DNA: TGCGCCAGCAGCCAAGGGACTAGCCGGAATACGCAGTATTTT.

This clone was picked up one time. Other DNA sequences in the sample encode the same CDR3. The rearrangement joins TRBV30 to TRBJ2-2; D may correspond to TRBD1 or TRBD2 (5 bases each). The V end lost 0 bases, the J end lost 6 bases, and 8 bases lay between the germline ends. Germline lookup yields CDR1 GTSNPN and CDR2 SVGIG (reference sequence). The CDR3 runs 13 residues. CDR3 sequence: CAWSVRGAGELFF. The CDR3 DNA reads TGTGCCTGGAGTGTTCGGGGCGCCGGGGAGCTGTTTTTT.

The sample holds one count of this clone. This rearrangement joins TRBV6-1 to TRBJ1-5; D gene uncertain. Germline assignment: CDR1 MNHNS and CDR2 SASEGT. This CDR3 has 15 residues. The V end lost 0 bases, the J end lost 0 bases, and 6 bases lay between the germline ends. CDR3: CASSEARLSNQPQHF. The CDR3 coding sequence is TGTGCCAGCAGTGAAGCCCGGCTTAGCAATCAGCCCCAGCATTTT.

The gene calls are TRBV5-4 and TRBJ2-1, with D possibly being TRBD1 (6 bases). The germline CDR1 and CDR2 sequences are SGHNT and YYREEE (reference sequence). This CDR3 comprises 15 residues. V was clipped by 2 bases and J by 6 bases, with 15 bases between them. In nucleotides, the CDR3 is TGTGCCAGCAGCTTAGGGGGTTCTAGCTTCAATGAGCAGTTCTTC. Residues: CASSLGGSSFNEQFF.

The gene calls are TRBV4-1 and TRBJ1-6, with TRBD1 as a possible D gene (5 bases). Trimming took 0 bases from V and 10 from J, leaving 16 bases between them. Germline V CDR1 and CDR2: MGHRA, YSYEKL. The CDR3 spans 16 residues. The CDR3 nucleotides are TGCGCCAGCAGCCAAGAGACGGGACTATCCGCGTCACCCCTCCACTTT. Its protein is CASSQETGLSASPLHF.

Many counts were recorded for this clone. This chain joins TRBV6-1 and TRBJ2-2, with D tentatively TRBD2 (5 bases). Per the germline V gene, CDR1 is MNHNS and CDR2 is SASEGT. This CDR3 comprises 14 residues. Between the trimmed V and J ends, which lost 7 bases and 0 bases, there was a span of 9 bases. The CDR3 reads CASIAGTNTGELFF. The DNA of the CDR3 is TGTGCCAGCATAGCCGGGACGAACACCGGGGAGCTGTTTTTT.

In its sample, this clone was seen once. The V call is TRBV5-1, the J call TRBJ1-1; D is uncertain. The ends were cut back, 4 bases at V and 0 bases at J, with 10 bases in the middle. The CDR3 sequence is 14 residues long. Germline CDR1 and CDR2: SGHRS and YFSETQ. The CDR3 sequence is CASSDPVVNTEAFF. Here the CDR3 DNA reads TGCGCCAGCAGCGACCCTGTGGTGAACACTGAAGCTTTCTTT.